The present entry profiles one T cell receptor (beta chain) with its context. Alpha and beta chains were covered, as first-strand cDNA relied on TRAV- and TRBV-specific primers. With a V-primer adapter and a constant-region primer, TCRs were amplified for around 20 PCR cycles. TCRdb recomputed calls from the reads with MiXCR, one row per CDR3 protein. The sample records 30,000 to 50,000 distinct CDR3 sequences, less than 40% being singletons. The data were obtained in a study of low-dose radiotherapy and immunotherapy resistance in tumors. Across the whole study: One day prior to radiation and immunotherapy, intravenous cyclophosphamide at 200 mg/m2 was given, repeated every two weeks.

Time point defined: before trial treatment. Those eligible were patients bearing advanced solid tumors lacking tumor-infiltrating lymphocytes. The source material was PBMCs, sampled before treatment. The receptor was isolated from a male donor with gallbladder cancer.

As DNA, the CDR3 is TGTGCCAGCACGGCGGTTGGACCGTACAATGAGCAGTTCTTC. Amino acid sequence: CASTAVGPYNEQFF. This chain links TRBV28 with TRBJ2-1; D is undetermined. Trimming stripped 7 bases from V and 4 bases from J, with 14 bases between. This CDR3 is 14 amino acids long. Germline assignment: CDR1 MDHEN and CDR2 SYDVKM. Combining the CDR3 with reference TRBV28 and TRBJ2-1 gives the whole variable domain DVKVTQSSRYLVKRTGEKVFLECVQDMDHENMFWYRQDPGLGLRLIYFSYDVKMKEKGDIPEGYSVSREKKERFSLILESASTNQTSMYLCASTAVGPYNEQFFGPGTRLTVL.